Shown below are 25 T cell receptor beta chains from a single sample sequenced in a study of T cell responses to AZD1222 COVID-19 vaccine. Generated by immunoSEQ multiplex PCR, the TCRdb table keeps only in-frame clones and is missing some. The table includes approximately 120,000 clones, roughly 90% detected once. The specimen was peripheral blood, collected on day 0 of MenACWY control vaccination. All receptors come from an adult in good health.

This chain connects TRBV6-5 to TRBJ2-7, with D uncertain. V lost 5 bases and J lost 4, with 12 bases in between. The CDR3 runs to 13 residues. In germline, CDR1 is MNHEY, CDR2 SVGAGI. The CDR3 sequence is CASSPGRRYEQYF. The CDR3 region has the DNA TGTGCCAGCAGTCCAGGACGGAGATACGAGCAGTACTTC.

V and J are TRBV9 and TRBJ2-1, with TRBD2 matching 11 bases. Germline loops: CDR1 SGDLS, CDR2 YYNGEE. This CDR3 is built from 14 residues. Trimming took 4 bases from V and 7 from J; bases not matched to a gene: 4. The CDR3 DNA is TGTGCCAGCAGCAATAGCGGGGGGGCGAATGAGCAGTTCTTC. It yields the protein CASSNSGGANEQFF.

The V call is TRBV28, the J call TRBJ1-4; perhaps TRBD1 as D (5 bases). Germline values: CDR1 MDHEN, CDR2 SYDVKM. The CDR3 sequence is 15 residues long. V was trimmed by 1 base and J by 4 bases, leaving 10 bases between them. The CDR3 reads CASSLSGLINEKLFF. CDR3 nucleotides: TGTGCCAGCAGTTTATCAGGGCTGATTAATGAAAAACTGTTTTTT.

The J gene is TRBJ2-7, the V gene TRBV7-7; D may be TRBD2 (7 bases). This CDR3 region has 11 residues. V was cut by 3 bases and J by 10 bases, with 10 bases left in between. In germline, CDR1 is SSHAT, CDR2 FNYEAQ (reference sequence). The CDR3 nucleotides are TGTGCCAGCAGCTTGAGGGGGGGCCAGTACTTC. This translates into CASSLRGGQYF.

To note about this clone: This specimen includes other DNA sequences encoding the same CDR3. This CDR3 reads CASSEGQGGGYTF. For the CDR3, the DNA is TGTGCCAGCAGTGAAGGACAGGGGGGCGGCTACACCTTC. The chain carries TRBV6-1 and TRBJ1-2; 9 nucleotides align to TRBD1. The length of the CDR3 is 13 residues. Germline CDR1 and CDR2: MNHNS and SASEGT. With 1 base clipped from V and 8 bases from J, the junction kept 2 bases outside the gene matches.

The chain joins TRBV7-6 to TRBJ1-1; possible D gene TRBD1, 6 bases. Germline V gives CDR1 SGHVS, CDR2 FNYEAQ. Deletions cut 0 bases from V and 2 bases from J, with 19 bases between. The CDR3 spans 18 residues. The DNA of the CDR3 is TGTGCCAGCAGCTTAGCGGGGATGTGGGGGGCAGGTAACACTGAAGCTTTCTTT. Translating it yields CASSLAGMWGAGNTEAFF.

The chain combines TRBV13 with TRBJ1-2; 8 bases fit TRBD1. Germline trimming cut 0 bases from V and 7 bases from J; bases unmatched to any gene: 16. Per the germline V gene, CDR1 is PRHDT and CDR2 is FYEKMQ (reference sequence). This CDR3 has 18 amino acids. This chain's CDR3 is CASSLGFIGATGVGGYTF. CDR3 DNA: TGTGCCAGCAGCTTAGGTTTCATTGGGGCGACAGGGGTAGGTGGCTACACCTTC. Variable domain in full (rest from reference TRBV13 and TRBJ1-2): AAGVIQSPRHLIKEKRETATLKCYPIPRHDTVYWYQQGPGQDPQFLISFYEKMQSDKGSIPDRFSAQQFSDYHSELNMSSLELGDSALYFCASSLGFIGATGVGGYTFGSGTRLTVV.

This chain joins TRBV29-1 and TRBJ2-5; a possible D gene is TRBD1 (5 bases). Trimming left V 2 bases short and J 5 bases short, with 15 bases between. Germline CDR1 and CDR2: SQVTM and ANQGSEA. CDR3 length: 14 amino acids. In DNA, the CDR3 is TGCAGCGTTGAATCGGCATACCCAGGGGAGACCCAGTACTTC. This encodes CSVESAYPGETQYF.

The J gene is TRBJ2-2, the V gene TRBV2; D is uncertain. Germline CDR1 SNHLY, CDR2 FYNNEI. The CDR3 runs 15 residues. Trimming removed 3 bases at V and 4 bases at J, with 12 bases between. The CDR3 DNA sequence: TGTGCCAGCAGTGAGCATTGGAGACCCACCGGGGAGCTGTTTTTT. Amino acids: CASSEHWRPTGELFF.

The CDR3: CATSREQGVSYEQYF. CDR3 sequence (DNA): TGTGCCACCAGCAGAGAACAGGGGGTATCCTACGAGCAGTACTTC. The rearrangement links TRBV15 to TRBJ2-7; 8 nucleotides align to TRBD1. V dropped 0 bases and J dropped 1; count of bases not matched to a gene: 2. The CDR3 extends over 15 amino acids. The germline V gene has CDR1 LNHNV and CDR2 YYDKDF (reference sequence).

This chain links TRBV11-2 with TRBJ2-7; maybe TRBD1 (6 bases). CDR1 and CDR2 from the germline V gene are SGHAT and FQNNGV. The CDR3 has 14 amino acids. V was pared by 1 base and J by 2 bases, with 9 bases between. The DNA for the CDR3 is TGTGCCAGCAGCTTAGGGGGGCGACCCTACGAGCAGTACTTC. Translated: CASSLGGRPYEQYF.

The chain carries TRBV5-4 and TRBJ1-2, with 10 bases that match TRBD1. Germline values: CDR1 SGHNT, CDR2 YYREEE (reference sequence). The V gene end was trimmed by 5 bases and the J gene end by 6 bases; junction bases not matched to a gene: 7. The CDR3 length is 14 residues. The CDR3 is CASRHGGQGHGYTF. As DNA, the CDR3 is TGTGCCAGCAGACACGGGGGACAGGGGCATGGCTACACCTTC.

V gene TRBV7-2 combines with J gene TRBJ1-2, with 9 bases matching TRBD1. Germline V gives CDR1 SGHTA, CDR2 FQGNSA. The CDR3 covers 15 residues. J gave up 5 bases and V 5 bases, and 9 bases lay outside the gene matches. The CDR3 DNA reads TGTGCCAGCAGCCCTCGGGGGGGACAGGGATATGGCTACACCTTC. Translating it yields CASSPRGGQGYGYTF.

This sequence joins TRBV6-1 and TRBJ1-4, with a tentative D call TRBD1 (6 bases). The germline CDR1 and CDR2 sequences are MNHNS and SASEGT. Trimming shortened V by 3 bases and J by 4 bases, and 9 bases separated the two germline ends. The CDR3 covers 14 residues. CDR3 nucleotides: TGTGCCAGCAGTGAGGACAGACTTAATGAAAAACTGTTTTTT. Amino acids: CASSEDRLNEKLFF.

Regarding this clone: One end of the junction is discordant with germline, which a read error may explain. CDR3 sequence reads: CASSSGLAGVETQYF. The CDR3 bases are TGTGCTAGCAGCTCCGGACTAGCGGGAGTAGAGACCCAGTACTTC. The J gene is TRBJ2-5, the V gene TRBV7-7; 13 positions match TRBD2. The CDR3 runs 15 residues. Germline V CDR1 and CDR2: SSHAT, FNYEAQ (reference sequence).

The table lists this clone with a count of one. The chain carries TRBV21-1 and TRBJ2-7; the table's D call TRBD2 went unverified against the DNA. TRBV21-1 corresponds to a pseudogene. The CDR3 has 14 residues. The CDR3 is CASSNLGLLYEQYF. The CDR3 DNA reads TGTGCCAGCAGCAATTTGGGACTCCTATACGAGCAGTACTTC.

About this clone itself: One end of the junction does not line up with germline, which may come from a read error. This sequence joins TRBV7-7 and TRBJ2-1; 9 nucleotides line up with TRBD2. The CDR3 loop spans 15 amino acids. Germline V gene sequence: CDR1 SSHAT, CDR2 FNYEAQ (reference sequence). In nucleotides, the CDR3 is TGTGCTAGCAGTCCCGGGGCGGGAGGGAACAATGAGCAGTTCTTC. Amino acid sequence: CASSPGAGGNNEQFF.

A remark on this clone: Other nucleotide sequences from this sample produce the same CDR3. The chain uses TRBV9 and TRBJ1-1; D remains ambiguous. Trimming took 0 bases from V and 3 from J, leaving 6 bases between them. The CDR3 sequence is 13 residues long. The germline CDR1 and CDR2 sequences are SGDLS and YYNGEE. The CDR3 sequence is CASSVGGDTEAFF. DNA of the CDR3: TGTGCCAGCAGCGTAGGAGGAGACACTGAAGCTTTCTTT.

The chain combines TRBV9 with TRBJ1-2; D perhaps matches TRBD1 (5 bases). CDR3 length equals 13 residues. Germline CDR1 SGDLS, CDR2 YYNGEE. V was pared by 3 bases and J by 4 bases, with 10 bases between. DNA of the CDR3: TGTGCCAGCAGCGCAGACAGAGGCTATGGCTACACCTTC. It translates to CASSADRGYGYTF. Looking up the rest from reference TRBV9 and TRBJ1-2 gives the full variable domain: DSGVTQTPKHLITATGQRVTLRCSPRSGDLSVYWYQQSLDQGLQFLIQYYNGEERAKGNILERFSAQQFPDLHSELNLSSLELGDSALYFCASSADRGYGYTFGSGTRLTVV.

In this sample, this clone turned up once. The rearrangement links TRBV28 to TRBJ2-7; a possible D gene is TRBD1 (7 bases). Germline lookup yields CDR1 MDHEN and CDR2 SYDVKM. Trimming pared 5 bases from V and 6 bases from J, leaving 26 bases between. This CDR3 spans 17 amino acids. CDR3: CASSHPRRGGTVGEQYF. The CDR3 region has the DNA TGTGCCAGCAGTCACCCGAGGAGGGGCGGGACAGTCGGCGAGCAGTACTTC.

The rearrangement joins TRBV6-2 or TRBV6-3 to TRBJ2-3; D is possibly TRBD2 (5 bases). Germline loops: CDR1 MNHEY, CDR2 SVGEGT. The V gene lost 6 bases and the J gene lost 1 base, with 11 bases spanning the gap. The CDR3 extends over 14 amino acids. CDR3 DNA sequence: TGTGCCAGCAGCCTTGGACTCCGCACAGATACGCAGTATTTT. This codes for CASSLGLRTDTQYF.

CDR3 region: CASSIGQGSYGYTF. Written as DNA, the CDR3 is TGTGCCAGTAGTATTGGACAGGGATCGTATGGCTACACCTTC. The gene calls are TRBV19 and TRBJ1-2, with 8 bases matching TRBD1. The junction had 5 bases not matched to a gene; V was cut back by 3 bases and J by 5 bases. CDR3 size: 14 residues. Germline V CDR1 and CDR2: LNHDA, SQIVND (reference sequence).

The gene calls are TRBV3-1 (or the pseudogene TRBV3-2) and TRBJ1-6, with 8 bases lining up with TRBD1. The CDR3 spans 19 residues. The V and J ends lost 4 bases and 5 bases, in that order; junction bases with no gene match: 16. The germline V gene has CDR1 LGHDT and CDR2 YNNKEL (reference sequence). This CDR3 reads CASSLNPNGRGQNNSPLHF. CDR3 DNA: TGTGCCAGCAGCCTAAACCCAAACGGCAGGGGGCAGAATAATTCACCCCTCCACTTT.

This sequence joins TRBV5-4 and TRBJ2-5, with 7 bases matching TRBD2. The CDR3 runs 16 residues. Trimming removed 3 bases from V and 5 bases from J; junction bases left unmatched: 13. Germline lookup yields CDR1 SGHNT and CDR2 YYREEE (reference sequence). The CDR3 coding sequence is TGTGCCAGCAGCTCGTATAATGGGGGGGAGCGGGAGACCCAGTACTTC. Amino acid sequence: CASSSYNGGERETQYF.

This clone was counted a single time. The V call is TRBV18, the J call TRBJ1-4, with 9 bases that match TRBD1. The CDR3 contains 15 residues. Looked up from germline, CDR1 is KGHSH and CDR2 is LQKENI. Unmatched junction bases numbered 4, after V lost 4 bases and J lost 4 bases. The CDR3 DNA reads as TGTGCCAGCTCACTCGGGACAGGGTTTAATGAAAAACTGTTTTTT. Amino acid sequence: CASSLGTGFNEKLFF.